This T cell receptor (beta chain) was obtained from a study of high-grade serous ovarian cancer treatment subgroups. The tumor samples were collected prior to definitive surgery or chemotherapy. CDR1 is SGHTA and CDR2 is FQGTGA in the germline V gene. The CDR3 totals 13 residues. With 5 bases removed from V and 8 bases from J, the gap between germline ends came to 15 bases. The assay was immunoSEQ multiplex PCR, and TCRdb's table has in-frame clones only and misses some. The table lists some 40,000 clones, 70% to 80% of them singletons, with 3.1% in the top ten. The gene calls are TRBV7-3 and TRBJ1-2, with D possibly being TRBD1 (6 bases). Material: tumor tissue. This receptor was identified in a human donor with high-grade serous ovarian cancer. CDR3 protein: CASSPLGAGGYTF. CDR3 bases: TGTGCCAGCAGCCCCCTGGGGGCCGGCGGCTACACCTTC.